Listed here is a single T cell receptor (beta chain). The data derive from a study of T cell responses to AZD1222 COVID-19 vaccine. The assay was immunoSEQ multiplex PCR, and TCRdb's table has in-frame clones only and misses some. Among some 140,000 clones listed, under 95% were seen once. This clonotype originated in an adult in good health. This sample comprised peripheral blood, obtained on day 0 of AZD1222 vaccination.

DNA for the CDR3: TGTGCCAGCAGCCCCTCCCAAACGGGGGCCACTGAAGCTTTCTTT. Residues: CASSPSQTGATEAFF. The chain employs TRBV7-9 and TRBJ1-1, with a possible D match to TRBD1 (6 bases). V was clipped by 5 bases and J by 4 bases, with 17 bases between them. Germline V gene lookup returns CDR1 SEHNR and CDR2 FQNEAQ (reference sequence). This CDR3 has 15 residues.